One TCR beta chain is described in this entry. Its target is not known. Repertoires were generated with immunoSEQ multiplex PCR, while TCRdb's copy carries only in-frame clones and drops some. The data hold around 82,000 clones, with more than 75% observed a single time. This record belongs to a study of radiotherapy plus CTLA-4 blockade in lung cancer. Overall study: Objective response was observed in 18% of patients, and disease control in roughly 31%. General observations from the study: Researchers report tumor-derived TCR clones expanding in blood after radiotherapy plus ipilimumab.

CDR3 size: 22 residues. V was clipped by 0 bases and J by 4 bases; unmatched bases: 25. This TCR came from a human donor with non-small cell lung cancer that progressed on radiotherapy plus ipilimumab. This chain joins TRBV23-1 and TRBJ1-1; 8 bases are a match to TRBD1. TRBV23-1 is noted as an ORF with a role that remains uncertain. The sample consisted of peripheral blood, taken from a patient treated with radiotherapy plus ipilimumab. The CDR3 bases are TGCGCCAGCAGTCAATCGACGGGGGGCCCGGCGGGGGAACCAGGGGGCTGCACTGAAGCTTTCTTT. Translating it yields CASSQSTGGPAGEPGGCTEAFF.